The entry below describes one T cell receptor (beta chain). The record originates from a study of blood T cell repertoires in COVID-19. Overall study context: Researchers got acute and convalescent COVID-19 samples from the United States, Italy and Spain.

Libraries were prepared by immunoSEQ multiplex PCR; TCRdb keeps only in-frame clonotypes and omits some of them. The top ten clones hold 40% to 45% of a sample with under 80,000 clones, 65% to 90% of them seen once. This CDR3 is 17 amino acids long. Trimming removed 0 bases from V and 0 bases from J, with 12 bases in between. Germline CDR1 and CDR2: LGHNA and YNFKEQ. The clonotype originates from an elderly man with acute or convalescent COVID-19. The chain employs TRBV4-2 and TRBJ1-5; possibly TRBD1 for D (6 bases). The sample consisted of peripheral blood. The CDR3 loop reads CASSQDPDSYSNQPQHF. For the CDR3, the DNA is TGTGCCAGCAGCCAAGATCCGGACAGCTATAGCAATCAGCCCCAGCATTTT.